The source of this T cell receptor (beta chain) is a study of cytomegalovirus exposure and HLA in healthy donors (dated by TCRdb to about 2017). Background for the entire study: According to an earlier analysis of several hundred of the donors, about 179 million T cells yielded some 110 million unique TCR beta sequences and approximately 300 Gb of sequence data. Roughly 320 gigabases of sequencing data and 91 million or so unique TCR sequences made up an early release that covered about 640 HLA-typed donors. Among the approximately 420 genotyped donors, about 83% belonged to the genetic ancestry cluster associated with self-reported Caucasian donors. The study aimed to test whether signatures of past pathogen exposure could be identified by cataloging public T cell receptors. The study profiled the T cell repertoires of approximately 700 subjects by immunosequencing and related them to cytomegalovirus serostatus. A separate validation cohort of approximately 120 different subjects was used in addition to the roughly 640-subject first cohort. The study combined high-throughput TCR immunosequencing, statistical association of individual TCRs with disease status, and machine learning to predict cytomegalovirus infection status. A later analysis re-examined previously published TCR beta repertoires from more than 600 donors and added high-resolution HLA genotyping to investigate patterns of TCR occurrence. Rather than using new phenotypic data, the later analysis identified candidate immune exposures from TCR beta sequences and from how often those sequences occurred across donors. An earlier analysis of roughly 600 of the donors used high-throughput TCR beta sequencing to judge whether each TCR beta V gene segment behaved as functional or pseudogenic. Donor age, sex, ethnicity and CMV serostatus were compiled together with the repertoire data. A later genetic analysis took genome-wide SNP genotypes for 398 of the 666 donors and used that subset as a discovery cohort. All discovery cohort repertoires had been generated using a single sequencing platform. HLA typing covered class I and class II loci at four-digit resolution. The number of donors typed differed by locus, with about 620-630 for A, B, C, DRB1 and DQB1, 522 for DQA1, some 570 for DPA1, and under 490 for DPB1. About 5 DR-DQ haplotypes were handled as single units for association and clustering, since linkage in the cohort was strong. On average, approximately 250,000 unique TCR beta nucleotide sequences were sequenced per donor among several hundred genotyped donors of the cohort, with 15% to 20% of those sequences being non-productive. The paper as a whole reports these results and caveats: A few of the identified cytomegalovirus-associated TCR beta chains were confirmed in vitro to be specific for cytomegalovirus antigens. A later analysis found that TCR association rates varied across HLA loci, with DRB1 alleles showing the most associated TCRs and HLA-C alleles the fewest. When HLA alleles, especially DR and DQ, strongly co-occurred, TCR associations were difficult to assign to individual alleles. A later genetic analysis reported fewer N-insertions in productive TCRs among donors in an Asian-associated ancestry cluster than the roughly 700-donor mean. Broadly in line with IMGT annotations, most TCR beta V segments showed up in productive rearrangements about 87% or about 30% of the time in an earlier analysis of several hundred of the donors. The only immune exposure information available for the cohort was CMV serostatus. A further reported finding was that TCR beta sequences accurately predicted the HLA-A and HLA-B alleles for most subjects in the first cohort. Some IMGT-functional V segments, including TRBV6-2 and TRBV6-3, could not be told apart with the 87-base-pair reads, so those segments were excluded. The cohort was sequenced for TCR beta chains only, and without alpha or paired-chain data the features that could be detected were limited. Correlated functional status among segregating V segments might reflect linkage disequilibrium, but an unknown experimental factor could not be ruled out. In a later genetic analysis, a missense DCLRE1C variant was associated with V-gene and J-gene trimming of TCR beta chains, and the association was replicated in an independent cohort. Sequencing depth was assumed to be roughly uniform across donors in the presence/absence analyses, though that assumption may not hold. Because counts were too low, 15 to 20 rarely observed V segments, including chromosome 9 orphons, were excluded from the earlier analysis of 587 of the donors. According to the authors, the approach could potentially be generalized to other disease states and immunological phenotypes. Most TCR sequences were observed very rarely across donors, whereas some public TCRs were present in many individuals. In a later analysis, about 16,000 TCR beta sequences were associated with specific HLA alleles at a false discovery rate of 0.05. In both the original and validation cohorts, the classifier was reported to diagnose cytomegalovirus status with high specificity and sensitivity. The sequencing pipeline was judged likely to have produced a cluster of highly shared sequence variants as a technical artifact. In a later analysis, most CMV-associated TCR beta chains were found to appear HLA-restricted, with HLA associations seemingly driven largely by CMV exposure. In a later analysis, HLA-associated TCR beta chains showed more clonal expansion and lower generation probabilities than non-associated chains that were equally common. Several of the top co-occurrence clusters appeared to be linked to parvovirus B19, influenza, CMV and Epstein-Barr virus, according to a later analysis. The study gave a list of some 150 TCR beta chains associated with cytomegalovirus. Because some donors lacked HLA typing at each locus, the association tests relied only on the typed subset.

Receptor libraries were prepared by the immunoSEQ multiplex PCR assay. The multiplex PCR relied on a mix of 60 forward primers for TCR Vbeta segments and 13 reverse primers for TCR Jbeta segments. The CDR3 region of rearranged TCR beta genes was amplified from genomic DNA by a multiplex PCR assay. Amplified TCR beta libraries were sequenced as 87-base-pair reads on the Illumina HiSeq System. The paper's processing steps were these. A later analysis tallied around 82 million unique TCR beta chains across the 660 or so repertoires, and some 10 million of those chains were shared by two or more donors. To remove PCR and sequencing errors, raw reads were error-corrected and collapsed into unique sequences using a nearest-neighbor algorithm that merged closely related sequences. CDR3 sequences were aligned to IMGT reference sequences to assign V, D and J gene segments. For a sequence to be retained, at least a six-nucleotide match to both a V gene segment and a J gene segment was required. Rearrangements were called productive when the CDR3 lacked stop codons and stayed in frame with V and J; all others were non-productive. Following IMGT convention, CDR3 was defined as the stretch from the second conserved V-encoded cysteine up to the conserved J-encoded phenylalanine. The earlier analysis of 587 of the donors excluded any sequence lacking an unambiguous match to a single V gene segment. In an earlier analysis of more than 500 of the donors, a V segment was called functional when productive rearrangements were above 56.7%, and segregating when the standard deviation between donors exceeded 5%. A statistical classification framework was developed to diagnose cytomegalovirus status using the catalog of TCR beta chain sequences. A later analysis assigned V and J genes by comparing TCR nucleotide sequences with IMGT/GENE-DB human TR gene sequences. The TCRdist pipeline was used in a later analysis to assign CDR3 sequences and most-parsimonious VDJ recombination scenarios. A later analysis defined each TCR beta chain by its CDR3 amino acid sequence plus V-gene family, and excluded reads lacking a unique V-gene family. To address suspected cross-contamination and a sequencing artifact, a later analysis removed over 500 highly shared, low-generation-probability nucleotide sequences. In a later analysis, a clonal expansion index was calculated for each public chain from normalized within-repertoire ranks of inferred template counts. Generation probabilities in a later analysis came from a VDJ recombination model fitted to out-of-frame rearrangements, and those results were checked against IGoR. In a later analysis, hypergeometric tests were used to score TCR-TCR, TCR-HLA and TCR-CMV co-occurrence, with a repertoire-size bias correction applied to TCR pairs. In a later analysis, false discovery rates were estimated by permuting HLA or CMV assignments 20 times. In a later analysis, co-occurring TCRs were grouped using DBSCAN, with TCRdist sequence similarity added in when clustering inside HLA-allele-positive subsets. Co-occurrence clustering excluded repertoires with fewer than 30,000 or more than 120,000 public chains, plus five with anomalous nucleotide sharing. TCRdb took over this immuneACCESS table, retaining in-frame rearrangements with V and J assigned. Such tables are incomplete; in checked studies, under half of the missing clones stem from an unresolved V gene, and the remainder is unexplained. V and J calls and clone size are those listed in that table; D and trimming were worked out from the DNA. The sample profile shows approximately 160,000 clones; 80% of them were found once. Of the sample, 1% falls within the top ten clones.

The cohort comprised fewer than 750 healthy bone marrow donors. At the time of sampling, every cohort member was nominally healthy, though immune exposures that went unrecorded were likely present. The donor was CMV seropositive and was included in the group of 250 to 300 seropositive cohort members. Each donor provided a peripheral blood sample, and peripheral blood mononuclear cells were used for TCR beta sequencing. Genomic DNA extraction from the blood cell samples was performed with the Qiagen DNeasy Blood Extraction Kit. According to the germline V gene, CDR1 reads KGHSH and CDR2 reads LQKENI. Spanning cysteine to phenylalanine, the CDR3 consists of 17 amino acids. Kept here is only the CDR3 DNA, which spans 51 bases and is read in frame from base 1. V is shortened by 2 bases, J by 7 bases, and the region joining them spans 24 bases. A note on this clone: Its antigen remains undetermined. Base quality data are lacking; no much larger clone is found one base away.

Sequenced sample: PBMCs. The TCR comes from a woman between 45 and 60 years old in good health and CMV-seropositive. The chain links TRBV18 with TRBJ2-7, and TRBD1 may be the D gene, going by 6 matching bases. The DNA reads TGTGCCAGCTCACCAACCCTCGTATGGACAGACCTCTGGGAGCAGTACTTC. Its translation is CASSPTLVWTDLWEQYF.